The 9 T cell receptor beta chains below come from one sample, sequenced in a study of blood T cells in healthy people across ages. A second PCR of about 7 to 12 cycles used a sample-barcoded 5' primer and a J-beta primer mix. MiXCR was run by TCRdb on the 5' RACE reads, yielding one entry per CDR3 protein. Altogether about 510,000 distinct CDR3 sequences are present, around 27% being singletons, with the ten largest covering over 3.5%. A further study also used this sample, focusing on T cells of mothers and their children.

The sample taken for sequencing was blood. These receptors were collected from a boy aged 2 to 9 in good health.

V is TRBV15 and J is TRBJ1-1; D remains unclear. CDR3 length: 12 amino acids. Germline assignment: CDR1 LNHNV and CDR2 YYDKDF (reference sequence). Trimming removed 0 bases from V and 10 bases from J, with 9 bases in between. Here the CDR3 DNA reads TGTGCCACCAGCAGAGATCGTGGACGAGCTTTCTTT. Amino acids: CATSRDRGRAFF.

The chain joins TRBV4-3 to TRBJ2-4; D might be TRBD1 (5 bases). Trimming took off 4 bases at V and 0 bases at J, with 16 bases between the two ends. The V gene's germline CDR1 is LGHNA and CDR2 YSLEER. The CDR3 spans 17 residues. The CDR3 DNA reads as TGCGCCAGCAGCCTTTTTTTTAGACAGAAAGCCAAAAACATTCAGTACTTC. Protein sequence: CASSLFFRQKAKNIQYF.

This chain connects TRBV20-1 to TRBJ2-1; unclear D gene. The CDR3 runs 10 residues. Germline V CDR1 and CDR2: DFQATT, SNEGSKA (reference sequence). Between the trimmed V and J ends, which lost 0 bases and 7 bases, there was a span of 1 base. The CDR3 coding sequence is TGCAGTGCTAGAGAAAATGAGCAGTTCTTC. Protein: CSARENEQFF.

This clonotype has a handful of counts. CDR3 bases: TGTGCCAGCAGCGCGATCCGGGGGTCTCCCAAAAACATTCAGTACTTC. Translating gives CASSAIRGSPKNIQYF. The chain combines TRBV11-2 with TRBJ2-4, with a weak D call TRBD2 (6 bases). Between the trimmed V and J ends, which lost 5 bases and 2 bases, there was a span of 16 bases. Germline V gene data show CDR1 as SGHAT and CDR2 as FQNNGV. The CDR3 covers 16 residues.

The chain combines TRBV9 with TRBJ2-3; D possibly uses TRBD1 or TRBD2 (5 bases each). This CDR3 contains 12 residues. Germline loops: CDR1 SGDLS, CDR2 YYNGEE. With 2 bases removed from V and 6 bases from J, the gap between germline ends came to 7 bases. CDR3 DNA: TGTGCCAGCAGCGTCTGGGGGGATACGCAGTATTTT. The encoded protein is CASSVWGDTQYF.

In DNA form, the CDR3 reads TGTGCCAGCCAACAGGCGGGAGGGAGCACAGATACGCAGTATTTT. Protein sequence: CASQQAGGSTDTQYF. The chain joins TRBV7-2 to TRBJ2-3; 9 nucleotides line up with TRBD2. Germline values: CDR1 SGHTA, CDR2 FQGNSA. The V gene end was trimmed by 8 bases and the J gene end by 0 bases; junction bases not matched to a gene: 6. The CDR3 is made up of 15 amino acids. Based on the CDR3 plus reference TRBV7-2 and TRBJ2-3, the full variable domain is GAGVSQSPSNKVTEKGKDVELRCDPISGHTALYWYRQSLGQGLEFLIYFQGNSAPDKSGLPSDRFSAERTGGSVSTLTIQRTQQEDSAVYLCASQQAGGSTDTQYFGPGTRLTVL.

The CDR3 DNA follows: TGTGCCAGCAGCGTAGACACAGGGGATGGCTACACCTTC. Translating it yields CASSVDTGDGYTF. The rearrangement links TRBV9 to TRBJ1-2; 7 positions match TRBD1. The CDR3 sequence is 13 residues long. The trim removed 0 bases at V and 6 bases at J, leaving 2 bases unmatched. Looked up from germline, CDR1 is SGDLS and CDR2 is YYNGEE.

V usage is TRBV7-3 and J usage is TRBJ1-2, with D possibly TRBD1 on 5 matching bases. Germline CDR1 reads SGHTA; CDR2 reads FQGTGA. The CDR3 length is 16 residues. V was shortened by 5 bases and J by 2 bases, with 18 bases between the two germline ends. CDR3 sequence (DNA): TGTGCCAGCAGCCCATCGATTTTACGACAGAACTATGGCTACACCTTC. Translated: CASSPSILRQNYGYTF.

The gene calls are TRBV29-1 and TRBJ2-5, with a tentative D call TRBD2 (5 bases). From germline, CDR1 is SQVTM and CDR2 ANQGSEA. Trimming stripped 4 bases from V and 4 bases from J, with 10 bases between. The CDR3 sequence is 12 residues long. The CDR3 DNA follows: TGCAGCGTTGTTAACGGAGGAGAGACCCAGTACTTC. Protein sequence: CSVVNGGETQYF.